Each of the 17 T cell receptor beta chains below was sequenced from the same sample in a study of T cells after yellow fever vaccination. TCRdb redid the calling of the 5' RACE reads with MiXCR, one entry per CDR3 protein. This sample has roughly 310,000 distinct CDR3 sequences; about 3.5% occur once, and the top ten carry 23%. Sequenced here: PBMCs, sampled on the day of the yellow fever booster vaccination. Receptors were obtained from a man aged 18-30 years who received the YFV17D yellow fever vaccine.

The chain has TRBV11-3 and TRBJ2-3; 11 bases fit TRBD2. The germline V gene has CDR1 SGHNT and CDR2 YENEEA. The CDR3 runs to 16 residues. V was clipped by 5 bases and J by 4 bases; unmatched bases: 8. CDR3 region: CASSLQPSGGSDTQYF. CDR3 nucleotide sequence: TGTGCCAGCAGCCTACAACCTAGCGGGGGGTCAGATACGCAGTATTTT.

The rearrangement links TRBV12-3 or TRBV12-4 to TRBJ1-1; the D is unclear. The CDR3 has 12 residues. The ends were cut back, 2 bases at V and 4 bases at J, with 5 bases in the middle. CDR3 amino acids: CASSLMSTEAFF. The CDR3, as DNA: TGTGCCAGCAGTTTAATGAGCACTGAAGCTTTCTTT.

This clonotype appeared many times. The J gene is TRBJ2-7, the V gene TRBV5-1, with 7 bases identical to TRBD1. The junction had 3 bases not matched to a gene; V was cut back by 3 bases and J by 3 bases. The CDR3 contains 13 residues. Germline V CDR1 and CDR2: SGHRS, YFSETQ. CDR3 region: CASSWRQGYEQYF. The CDR3 nucleotides are TGCGCCAGCAGCTGGAGACAGGGCTACGAGCAGTACTTC.

The CDR3 DNA reads TGCGCCAGCAGCCAAGATTCACAGGGGAATGAAAAACTGTTTTTT. It codes for CASSQDSQGNEKLFF. The gene calls are TRBV4-3 and TRBJ1-4, with 7 positions matching TRBD1. The germline CDR1 and CDR2 sequences are LGHNA and YSLEER. V shed 0 bases and J 5 bases; nucleotides not matched to a gene: 3. This CDR3 has 15 residues.

The sample holds a few counts of this clonotype. The rearrangement uses TRBV7-2 and TRBJ1-1, with D tentatively TRBD1 (5 bases). The CDR3 has 18 amino acids. The germline CDR1 and CDR2 sequences are SGHTA and FQGNSA. The V end was cut by 5 bases, the J end by 6 bases, with 28 bases between. This chain's CDR3 is CASSVPGGIGFIFAEAFF. Here the CDR3 DNA reads TGTGCCAGCAGCGTCCCGGGGGGGATAGGGTTCATCTTCGCTGAAGCTTTCTTT.

The chain has TRBV7-2 and TRBJ2-1, with 8 nucleotides matching TRBD2. V lost 1 base to trimming and J lost 7 bases; unmatched junction nucleotides: 12. The CDR3 spans 17 residues. CDR1 is SGHTA and CDR2 is FQGNSA in the germline V gene. The CDR3 region is CASSLDRYGGAKNEQFF. As DNA, the CDR3 is TGTGCCAGCAGCTTAGATCGGTACGGGGGGGCGAAGAATGAGCAGTTCTTC.

This clonotype was counted many times. The J gene is TRBJ2-7, the V gene TRBV7-2; TRBD2 aligns across 13 bases. Per germline, CDR1 SGHTA and CDR2 FQGNSA. This CDR3 contains 15 residues. V shed 4 bases, J shed 2 bases, and the junction held 2 bases outside the gene matches. The CDR3 sequence: CASSSLAGGPYEQYF. In DNA form, the CDR3 reads TGTGCCAGCAGCTCACTAGCGGGGGGGCCCTACGAGCAGTACTTC. The full variable domain, in which reference TRBV7-2 and TRBJ2-7 provide the parts outside the CDR3, is GAGVSQSPSNKVTEKGKDVELRCDPISGHTALYWYRQSLGQGLEFLIYFQGNSAPDKSGLPSDRFSAERTGGSVSTLTIQRTQQEDSAVYLCASSSLAGGPYEQYFGPGTRLTVT.

This clonotype was counted ten times or more. This chain connects TRBV11-2 to TRBJ2-2; TRBD2 agrees at 9 bases. V trimming: 3 bases; J trimming: 4 bases; junction bases outside the gene matches: 6. Germline CDR1 and CDR2: SGHAT and FQNNGV. The CDR3 totals 16 residues. The CDR3 is CASSFGGGASTGELFF. DNA for the CDR3: TGTGCCAGCAGCTTCGGCGGGGGGGCAAGCACCGGGGAGCTGTTTTTT.

There are many counts of this clonotype. The CDR3 nucleotides read TGCGCCAGCAGCTTGGAGGGGATGATGAACACTGAAGCTTTCTTT. Its translation is CASSLEGMMNTEAFF. The chain joins TRBV5-1 to TRBJ1-1, with a possible D match to TRBD1 (5 bases). Germline V gives CDR1 SGHRS, CDR2 YFSETQ. This CDR3 has 15 amino acids. V dropped 0 bases and J dropped 0 bases, with 9 bases sitting between them.

This clonotype has at least ten counts. The chain combines TRBV7-6 with TRBJ2-1; D remains ambiguous. Germline V lookup: CDR1 SGHVS, CDR2 FNYEAQ. This CDR3 contains 14 residues. Trimming left V 2 bases short and J 7 bases short, with 12 bases between. In nucleotides, the CDR3 is TGTGCCAGCAGCTTAACCTCCAGATTGAATGAGCAGTTCTTC. Protein product: CASSLTSRLNEQFF.

This clonotype was seen ten or more times. J is TRBJ2-7 and V is TRBV19, with D perhaps matching TRBD1 or TRBD2 (6 bases each). The germline V gene encodes CDR1 LNHDA and CDR2 SQIVND (reference sequence). V dropped 6 bases and J dropped 3 bases, with 15 bases sitting between them. The CDR3 extends over 14 amino acids. The CDR3 nucleotides are TGTGCCAGTAGCCCGGGGGCAGGGAGCTACGAGCAGTACTTC. Its protein is CASSPGAGSYEQYF.

This clonotype was detected ten times or more. V gene TRBV18 combines with J gene TRBJ2-3; D unclear. The CDR3 has 13 amino acids. CDR1 and CDR2 (germline): KGHSH, LQKENI. V lost 6 bases to trimming and J lost 1 base, with 8 bases between them. The CDR3 loop is CASSPPGTDTQYF. The CDR3 DNA is TGTGCCAGCTCCCCTCCGGGCACAGATACGCAGTATTTT.

This clonotype was found a few times. The chain recombines TRBV11-1 with TRBJ2-2, with a possible D match to TRBD1 (5 bases). The germline V gene encodes CDR1 SGHAT and CDR2 FQDESV (reference sequence). The CDR3 extends over 15 amino acids. Trimming left V 7 bases short and J 6 bases short, with 18 bases between. CDR3 bases: TGTGCCAGCACCCAACGCAGGGATAGGCCCGGGGAGCTGTTTTTT. Protein product: CASTQRRDRPGELFF.

The sample holds many counts of this clonotype. The rearrangement uses TRBV7-2 and TRBJ2-5; maybe TRBD2 (5 bases). The V end was cut by 1 base, the J end by 5 bases, with 11 bases between. This CDR3 contains 14 residues. CDR1 is SGHTA, CDR2 FQGNSA, per germline. In nucleotides, the CDR3 is TGTGCCAGCAGCTTAGGATCGGGGTTGGAGACCCAGTACTTC. It specifies CASSLGSGLETQYF.

V is TRBV20-1 and J is TRBJ1-5; 7 bases align to TRBD1. The CDR3 has 13 amino acids. Losses at the gene ends were 4 bases for V and 1 base for J; bases not matched to a gene: 1. Germline V gene lookup returns CDR1 DFQATT and CDR2 SNEGSKA (reference sequence). The CDR3 protein is CSAMGQSNQPQHF. The CDR3 nucleotides are TGCAGTGCTATGGGACAGAGCAATCAGCCCCAGCATTTT.

This clonotype was recorded many times. This chain links TRBV7-2 with TRBJ2-2; D may be TRBD1 or TRBD2 (5 bases each). Germline V gene lookup returns CDR1 SGHTA and CDR2 FQGNSA. The CDR3 is 17 residues long. Deletions cut 6 bases from V and 1 base from J, with 18 bases between. The CDR3 nucleotides are TGTGCCAGCAGGTCGTTTGGGACGGATCTGAACACCGGGGAGCTGTTTTTT. It codes for CASRSFGTDLNTGELFF.

This chain's CDR3 is CASSQGGGRYTEAFF. CDR3 DNA: TGCGCCAGCAGCCAAGGAGGGGGTCGGTACACTGAAGCTTTCTTT. The chain carries TRBV4-3 and TRBJ1-1; perhaps TRBD1 as D (6 bases). The CDR3 length is 15 residues. Germline loops: CDR1 LGHNA, CDR2 YSLEER. Trimming stripped 1 base from V and 3 bases from J, with 12 bases between.